Sequencing of this TCR beta chain was carried out in a study of identical twins. Study-level findings and limits: Cord blood's abundant beta clonotypes had fewer insertions, unlike memory repertoires.

TCRdb re-analysed the 5' RACE reads in MiXCR, keeping a single row per CDR3 protein. The repertoire holds 540,000 or so distinct CDR3 sequences, with about 20% as singletons. Comments on this clonotype: Its target is unknown.

This sample also belongs to another study, concerning yellow fever vaccine responses in identical twins.

This clonotype was sampled from a woman in her late teens or twenties in good health. Source material: CD4+ T cells sorted from blood.

The chain's CDR3 is CASSLPTGGNYEQFF. Here the CDR3 DNA reads TGCGCCAGCAGCTTGCCGACAGGGGGCAATTATGAGCAGTTCTTC. This chain links TRBV5-1 with TRBJ2-1, with TRBD1 matching 10 bases. The germline V gene encodes CDR1 SGHRS and CDR2 YFSETQ. The CDR3 loop spans 15 amino acids. Unmatched junction bases numbered 6, after V lost 1 base and J lost 8 bases.